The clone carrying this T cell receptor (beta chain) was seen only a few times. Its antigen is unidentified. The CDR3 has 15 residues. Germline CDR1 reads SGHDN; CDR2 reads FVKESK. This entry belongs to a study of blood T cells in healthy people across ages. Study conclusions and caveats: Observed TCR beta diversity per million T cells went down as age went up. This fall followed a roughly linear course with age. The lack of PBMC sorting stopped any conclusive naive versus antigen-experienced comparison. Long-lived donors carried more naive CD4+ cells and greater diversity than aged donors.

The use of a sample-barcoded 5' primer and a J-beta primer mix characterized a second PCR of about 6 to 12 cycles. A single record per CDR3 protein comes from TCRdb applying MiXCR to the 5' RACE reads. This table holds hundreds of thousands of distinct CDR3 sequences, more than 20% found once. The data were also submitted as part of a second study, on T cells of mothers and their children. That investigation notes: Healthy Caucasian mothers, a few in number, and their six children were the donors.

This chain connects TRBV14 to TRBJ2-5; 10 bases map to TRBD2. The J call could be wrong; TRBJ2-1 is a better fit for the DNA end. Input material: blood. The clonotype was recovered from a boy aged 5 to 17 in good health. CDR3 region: CASSQPLAGEGEQFF. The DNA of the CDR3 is TGTGCCAGCAGCCAACCCCTAGCGGGAGAGGGGGAGCAGTTCTTC.